These 13 T cell receptor beta chains were sequenced from one sample in a study of blood T cell repertoires in COVID-19. Only in-frame clones appear in the TCRdb table, and some are missing; sequencing was by immunoSEQ multiplex PCR. The sample lists around 40,000 clones, approximately 88% occurring once. Sequencing used peripheral blood. These receptors originate from a man aged 50 to 59 with active COVID-19.

The gene calls are TRBV19 and TRBJ2-7; 13 bases line up with TRBD2. CDR3 length equals 15 residues. Looked up from germline, CDR1 is LNHDA and CDR2 is SQIVND (reference sequence). The junction had 7 bases not matched to a gene; V was cut back by 5 bases and J by 6 bases. CDR3 bases: TGTGCCAGTAGTGAGGGACTAGCGGGATTCAGCGAGCAGTACTTC. It yields the protein CASSEGLAGFSEQYF.

The chain joins TRBV7-9 to TRBJ2-1, with D possibly being TRBD1 (5 bases). This CDR3 is built from 12 residues. The ends were cut back, 8 bases at V and 7 bases at J, with 12 bases in the middle. The germline V gene has CDR1 SEHNR and CDR2 FQNEAQ (reference sequence). As DNA, the CDR3 is TGTGCCAGCTCTATAAGGGGTAATGAGCAGTTCTTC. It specifies CASSIRGNEQFF.

The chain carries TRBV9 and TRBJ2-7; 11 positions agree with TRBD2. This CDR3 is 16 amino acids long. After removal of 3 bases from V and 0 bases from J, the junction contained 5 bases not matched to a gene. Germline CDR1 reads SGDLS; CDR2 reads YYNGEE. The CDR3 DNA is TGTGCCAGCAGCGACACCACTAGCGGGGGCTCCTACGAGCAGTACTTC. Its protein product is CASSDTTSGGSYEQYF.

J is TRBJ2-7 and V is TRBV9; 8 bases are shared with TRBD2. The V segment lost 0 bases and the J segment 7 bases; nucleotides outside the gene matches: 6. CDR1 SGDLS and CDR2 YYNGEE come from the germline V gene. This CDR3 has 14 amino acids. CDR3 protein: CASSVEGTRGEQYF. The CDR3 DNA reads as TGTGCCAGCAGCGTAGAGGGGACTAGAGGAGAGCAGTACTTC.

The chain carries TRBV27 and TRBJ2-1; the match to TRBD1 covers 9 bases. V trimming: 3 bases; J trimming: 1 base; junction bases outside the gene matches: 1. CDR3 size: 15 residues. Per germline, CDR1 MNHEY and CDR2 SMNVEV (reference sequence). The CDR3 is CASSFGQGSYNEQFF. CDR3 nucleotides: TGTGCCAGCAGTTTTGGACAGGGGTCCTACAATGAGCAGTTCTTC.

This chain links TRBV19 with TRBJ2-3; a possible D gene is TRBD1 (6 bases). With 3 bases removed from V and 4 bases from J, the gap between germline ends came to 17 bases. The CDR3 contains 16 residues. Germline CDR1 LNHDA, CDR2 SQIVND (reference sequence). This chain's CDR3 is CASSIRSAGDADTQYF. The CDR3 DNA sequence: TGTGCCAGTAGTATCCGGTCGGCAGGGGATGCAGATACGCAGTATTTT. The complete variable domain, with remaining parts taken from reference TRBV19 and TRBJ2-3, reads DGGITQSPKYLFRKEGQNVTLSCEQNLNHDAMYWYRQDPGQGLRLIYYSQIVNDFQKGDIAEGYSVSREKKESFPLTVTSAQKNPTAFYLCASSIRSAGDADTQYFGPGTRLTVL.

This chain connects TRBV6-5 to TRBJ2-7; 8 bases match TRBD2. With V trimmed by 6 bases and J by 0 bases, 7 bases remained unmatched. Germline V lookup: CDR1 MNHEY, CDR2 SVGAGI. The CDR3 runs 15 residues. The CDR3 region is CASSRLALSSYEQYF. CDR3 nucleotide sequence: TGTGCCAGCAGCCGACTAGCGCTCTCCTCCTACGAGCAGTACTTC.

This chain uses TRBV5-1 with TRBJ1-5; the match to TRBD1 covers 8 bases. The J segment lost 7 bases and the V segment lost 1 base, leaving 7 bases of the junction unmatched. The CDR3 has 15 residues. Germline-derived CDR1 and CDR2 are SGHRS and YFSETQ. The CDR3 DNA is TGCGCCAGCAGCTTGTCCGGACAGGGACAACAGCCCCAGCATTTT. Its protein is CASSLSGQGQQPQHF. The variable domain in full, with the rest retrieved from reference TRBV5-1 and TRBJ1-5, is KAGVTQTPRYLIKTRGQQVTLSCSPISGHRSVSWYQQTPGQGLQFLFEYFSETQRNKGNFPGRFSGRQFSNSRSEMNVSTLELGDSALYLCASSLSGQGQQPQHFGDGTRLSIL.

The rearrangement links TRBV6-6 to TRBJ2-3; TRBD2 matches 8 bases. Unmatched junction bases numbered 3, after V lost 7 bases and J lost 6 bases. The CDR3 is 12 amino acids. Germline CDR1 MNHNY, CDR2 SVGAGI (reference sequence). CDR3 DNA: TGTGCCAGCACCACGGGGGGGGATACGCAGTATTTT. Its translation is CASTTGGDTQYF.

The chain has TRBV7-8 and TRBJ2-5; D may be TRBD2 (7 bases). CDR1 and CDR2 (germline): SGHVS, FQNEAQ. V lost 5 bases, J lost 3 bases, and 10 bases lay in between. The CDR3 is made up of 13 amino acids. The CDR3 region has the DNA TGTGCCAGCAGCAGGGGGGGAAAAGAGACCCAGTACTTC. Its protein is CASSRGGKETQYF.

V gene TRBV2 combines with J gene TRBJ2-2, with 10 positions matching TRBD1. J lost 6 bases, V lost 8 bases, and 9 bases had no gene match. This CDR3 spans 15 amino acids. Per germline, CDR1 SNHLY and CDR2 FYNNEI. The CDR3 coding sequence is TGTGCCAGCGGGAACCGGGACAGGGGTCCCGGGGAGCTGTTTTTT. Protein sequence: CASGNRDRGPGELFF.

This chain uses TRBV2 with TRBJ2-1; D not resolved. Germline values: CDR1 SNHLY, CDR2 FYNNEI. CDR3 length: 14 residues. V was pared by 5 bases and J by 0 bases, with 8 bases between. The CDR3 nucleotides are TGTGCCAGCAGTTCGCGAAGCTCCTACAATGAGCAGTTCTTC. It codes for CASSSRSSYNEQFF.

This clone was seen a few times. V and J are TRBV19 and TRBJ2-3; 7 bases agree with TRBD2. Losses at the gene ends were 6 bases for V and 4 bases for J; bases not matched to a gene: 13. CDR1 and CDR2 from the germline V gene are LNHDA and SQIVND (reference sequence). The CDR3 runs 16 residues. Written as DNA, the CDR3 is TGTGCCAGTAGCCTTTTTGCGGGAGAATGGGCAGATACGCAGTATTTT. This translates into CASSLFAGEWADTQYF.